This TCR beta chain was recorded in a study of OX40 agonist ivuxolimab in advanced cancers. TCRdb's copy holds only in-frame clones and misses some; the assay was immunoSEQ multiplex PCR. The sample has around 59,000 clones; more than 75% are singletons. The CDR3 runs to 17 residues. This receptor was taken from an adult with an advanced solid tumor such as melanoma, head and neck, liver or kidney cancer. The chain recombines TRBV12-2 with TRBJ2-1; TRBD2 is the table's D call and was not checked against the DNA. TRBV12-2 is deemed a pseudogene. Sequenced here: CD4+ or CD8+ T cells sorted from blood, sampled in a trial of the OX40 agonist ivuxolimab. The CDR3 reads CASRPGLAGAGAGEQFF. For the CDR3, the DNA is TGTGCAAGTCGCCCCGGACTAGCGGGGGCCGGGGCTGGTGAGCAGTTCTTC.